The following is a T cell receptor beta chain sequence with its context. The data were taken from a study of control samples from healthy donors and cancer patients. V lost 7 bases and J lost 8, with 17 bases in between. The CDR3 totals 13 residues. Sequencing was performed with immunoSEQ multiplex PCR; in TCRdb, only in-frame clones are kept and a portion is missing. This table lists fewer than 200,000 clones. The TCR was taken from a woman younger than 45 in good health. Sample: blood. The V call is TRBV12-3 or TRBV12-4, the J call TRBJ1-2, with unresolved D. CDR3 DNA sequence: TGTGCCAGCAAAACGCGGACTCCGTCAGGCTACACCTTC. Encoded protein: CASKTRTPSGYTF.